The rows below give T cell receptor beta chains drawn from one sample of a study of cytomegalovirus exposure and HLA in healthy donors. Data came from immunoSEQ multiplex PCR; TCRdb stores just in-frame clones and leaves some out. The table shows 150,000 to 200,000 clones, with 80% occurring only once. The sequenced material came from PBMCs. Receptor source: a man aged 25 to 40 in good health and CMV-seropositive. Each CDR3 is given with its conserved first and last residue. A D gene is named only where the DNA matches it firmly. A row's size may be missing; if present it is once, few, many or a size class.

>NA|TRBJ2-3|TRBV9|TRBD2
CASSVRLAGSTDTQYF
TGTGCCAGCAGCGTCAGACTAGCGGGGAGCACAGATACGCAGTATTTT
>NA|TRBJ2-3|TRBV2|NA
CASSGYRSTDTQYF
TGTGCCAGCAGTGGGTACAGGAGCACAGATACGCAGTATTTT
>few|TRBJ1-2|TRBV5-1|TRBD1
CASSTGGEDGYTF
TGCGCCAGCAGCACAGGGGGCGAGGATGGCTACACCTTC
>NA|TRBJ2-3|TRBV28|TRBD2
CASIPLSLTSGKSTDTQYF
TGTGCCAGCATTCCTTTATCCCTTACTAGCGGGAAAAGCACAGATACGCAGTATTTT
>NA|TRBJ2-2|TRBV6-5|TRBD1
CASTQDRGITGELFF
TGTGCCAGCACCCAAGACAGGGGCATCACCGGGGAGCTGTTTTTT
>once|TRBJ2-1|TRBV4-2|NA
CASSQETGLGIDEQFF
TGTGCCAGCAGCCAAGAAACGGGATTAGGGATAGATGAGCAGTTCTTC
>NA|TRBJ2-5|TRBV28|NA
CASSARQAPEGETQYF
TGTGCCAGCAGTGCAAGACAGGCCCCTGAAGGAGAGACCCAGTACTTC
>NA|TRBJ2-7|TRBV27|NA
CASSHQTGWGYEQYF
TGTGCCAGCAGTCACCAAACAGGGTGGGGGTACGAGCAGTACTTC
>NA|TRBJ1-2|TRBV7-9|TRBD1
CASSQRDRVGYGYTF
TGTGCCAGCAGTCAACGGGACAGGGTGGGCTATGGCTACACCTTC
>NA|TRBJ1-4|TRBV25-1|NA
CASSDFRETTNEKLFF
TGTGCCAGCAGTGATTTCCGGGAGACAACTAATGAAAAACTGTTTTTT
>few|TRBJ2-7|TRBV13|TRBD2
CASSTGLAGGEQYF
TGTGCCAGCAGCACCGGACTAGCGGGGGGCGAGCAGTACTTC
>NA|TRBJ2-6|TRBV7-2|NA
CASSPDRSGANVPTF
TGTGCCAGCAGCCCCGACAGGTCCGGGGCCAACGTCCCGACTTTC
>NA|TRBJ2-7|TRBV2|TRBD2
CASRGLAGSYEQYF
TGTGCCAGCAGGGGACTAGCGGGGTCCTACGAGCAGTACTTC
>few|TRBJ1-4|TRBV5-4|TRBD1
CASSFRTYRGRNEKLFF
TGTGCCAGCAGCTTTAGGACCTACAGGGGGAGGAATGAAAAACTGTTTTTT
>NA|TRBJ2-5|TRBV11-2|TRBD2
CASSPPRGGETQYF
TGTGCCAGCAGCCCCCCCCGCGGGGGGGAGACCCAGTACTTC
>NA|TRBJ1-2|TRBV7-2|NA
CASSPTPGVSGYTF
TGTGCCAGCAGCCCCACCCCCGGGGTCTCGGGCTACACCTTC
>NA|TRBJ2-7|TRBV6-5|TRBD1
CASSYGTGKYEQYF
TGTGCCAGCAGTTACGGGACAGGTAAATACGAGCAGTACTTC
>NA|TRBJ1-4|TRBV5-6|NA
CASSFSSTNEKLFF
TGTGCCAGCAGCTTTTCCTCAACTAATGAAAAACTGTTTTTT
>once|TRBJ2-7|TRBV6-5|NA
CASSIDRSLPYEQYF
TGTGCCAGCAGTATTGACAGGAGCCTACCCTACGAGCAGTACTTC
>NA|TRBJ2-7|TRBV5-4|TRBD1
CASSLDRELEQYF
TGTGCCAGCAGTTTAGACAGGGAGCTTGAGCAGTACTTC
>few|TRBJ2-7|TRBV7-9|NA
CASSLAPGVSYEQYF
TGTGCCAGCAGCTTAGCCCCGGGAGTTTCCTACGAGCAGTACTTC
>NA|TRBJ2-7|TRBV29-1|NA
CSVVQGPYEQYF
TGCAGCGTTGTACAGGGCCCCTACGAGCAGTACTTC
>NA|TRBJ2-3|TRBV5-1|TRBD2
CASSLASGSTDTQYF
TGCGCCAGCAGCTTGGCTAGCGGGAGCACAGATACGCAGTATTTT
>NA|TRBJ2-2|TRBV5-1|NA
CASSYRDLGLRELFF
TGCGCCAGCAGCTACCGGGACTTGGGCCTGCGGGAGCTGTTTTTT
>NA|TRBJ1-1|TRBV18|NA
CASSSTLRQGPTVTEAFF
TGTGCCAGCTCATCGACTCTCAGGCAGGGCCCGACGGTAACTGAAGCTTTCTTT
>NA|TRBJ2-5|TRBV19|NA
CASSSGETQYF
TGTGCCAGTAGTTCAGGGGAGACCCAGTACTTC
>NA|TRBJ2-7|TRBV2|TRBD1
CASTTWEGQGYEQYF
TGTGCCAGCACCACCTGGGAGGGACAGGGCTACGAGCAGTACTTC
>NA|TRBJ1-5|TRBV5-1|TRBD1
CASSLGQGDQPQHF
TGCGCCAGCAGCTTGGGACAGGGGGATCAGCCCCAGCATTTT
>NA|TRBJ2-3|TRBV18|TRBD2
CASSPASGRAVDTQYF
TGTGCCAGCTCACCAGCTAGCGGGAGGGCCGTGGATACGCAGTATTTT
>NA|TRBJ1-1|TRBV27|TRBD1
CASSLSITGQGAWTEAFF
TGTGCCAGCAGTTTATCGATCACGGGACAGGGGGCCTGGACTGAAGCTTTCTTT
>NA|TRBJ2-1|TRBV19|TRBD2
CASSGSSGTHSYNEQFF
TGTGCCAGTAGTGGGTCTAGCGGGACCCACTCCTACAATGAGCAGTTCTTC
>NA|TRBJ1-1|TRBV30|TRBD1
CAWRTGENTEAFF
TGTGCCTGGAGGACAGGGGAGAACACTGAAGCTTTCTTT
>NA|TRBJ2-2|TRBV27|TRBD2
CASSYSSGRPGELFF
TGTGCCAGCAGTTATTCTAGCGGGAGGCCCGGGGAGCTGTTTTTT
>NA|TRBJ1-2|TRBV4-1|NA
CASSQVGLGHGYTF
TGCGCCAGCAGCCAAGTGGGATTGGGGCATGGCTACACCTTC
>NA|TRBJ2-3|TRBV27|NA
CASSSPYQAKNTDTQYF
TGTGCCAGCAGTTCCCCTTACCAGGCTAAGAACACAGATACGCAGTATTTT
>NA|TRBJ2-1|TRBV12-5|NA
CASGLVGGGPGNEQFF
TGTGCTAGTGGTTTGGTAGGTGGGGGCCCCGGCAATGAGCAGTTCTTC
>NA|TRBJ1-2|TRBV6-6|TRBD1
CASSYGDRAHGYTF
TGTGCCAGCAGTTACGGGGACAGGGCCCATGGCTACACCTTC
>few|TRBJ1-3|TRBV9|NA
CASSVDGGRLSSGNTIYF
TGTGCCAGCAGCGTAGACGGGGGACGGCTTAGCTCTGGAAACACCATATATTTT
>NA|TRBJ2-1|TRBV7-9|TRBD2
CASGPASGGSVNEQFF
TGTGCCAGCGGTCCGGCTAGCGGGGGCTCCGTAAATGAGCAGTTCTTC
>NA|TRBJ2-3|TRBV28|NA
CASSFGPGESTDTQYF
TGTGCCAGCAGTTTTGGGCCGGGAGAAAGCACAGATACGCAGTATTTT
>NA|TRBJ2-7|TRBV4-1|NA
CASSQEGQLYEQYF
TGCGCCAGCAGCCAAGAGGGACAACTTTACGAGCAGTACTTC
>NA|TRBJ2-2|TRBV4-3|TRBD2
CASSQAVQRGNTGELFF
TGCGCCAGCAGCCAAGCAGTCCAGCGGGGGAACACCGGGGAGCTGTTTTTT
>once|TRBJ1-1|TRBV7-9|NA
CSSSQQENTEAFF
TGTTCCAGCAGCCAACAGGAGAACACTGAAGCTTTCTTT
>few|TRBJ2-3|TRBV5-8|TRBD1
CASSLGQGDDTQYF
TGTGCCAGCAGCTTGGGACAGGGTGACGATACGCAGTATTTT
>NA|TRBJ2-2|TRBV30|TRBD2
CAWNLAGHTGELFF
TGTGCCTGGAATCTAGCGGGACACACCGGGGAGCTGTTTTTT
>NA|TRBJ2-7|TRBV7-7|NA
CASSTDRSGEQYF
TGTGCCAGCAGCACAGACAGGTCAGGAGAGCAGTACTTC
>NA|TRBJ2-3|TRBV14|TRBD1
CASSQIRQGAFTQYF
TGTGCCAGCAGCCAGATAAGACAGGGGGCGTTTACGCAGTATTTT
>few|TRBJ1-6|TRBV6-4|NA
CASSASGGAGSPLHF
TGTGCCAGCAGTGCTAGTGGGGGCGCGGGTTCACCCCTCCACTTT
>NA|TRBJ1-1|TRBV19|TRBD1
CASTSGTENTEAFF
TGTGCCAGTACCTCCGGGACAGAGAACACTGAAGCTTTCTTT
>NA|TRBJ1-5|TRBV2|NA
CASSEARTDSPTQPQHF
TGTGCCAGCAGTGAAGCGAGGACAGACTCTCCCACTCAGCCCCAGCATTTT
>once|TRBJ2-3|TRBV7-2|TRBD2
CASSLTSGSGTDTQYF
TGTGCCAGCAGCTTGACTAGCGGGAGCGGGACAGATACGCAGTATTTT
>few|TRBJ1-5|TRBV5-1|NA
CASTSRQPQHF
TGCGCCAGCACTAGCCGTCAGCCCCAGCATTTT
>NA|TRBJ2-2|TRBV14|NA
CASSQVDKYTGELFF
TGTGCCAGCAGCCAAGTCGACAAGTACACCGGGGAGCTGTTTTTT
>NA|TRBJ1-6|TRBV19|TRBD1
CASSIVSGGRNSPLHF
TGTGCCAGTAGTATAGTCTCAGGGGGTAGAAATTCACCCCTCCACTTT
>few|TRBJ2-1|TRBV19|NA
CASSPLGGRYNEQFF
TGTGCCAGTAGTCCATTGGGGGGACGTTACAATGAGCAGTTCTTC
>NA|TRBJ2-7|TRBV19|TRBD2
CASATLPGGSYEQYF
TGTGCCAGTGCAACCCTTCCGGGGGGCTCCTACGAGCAGTACTTC
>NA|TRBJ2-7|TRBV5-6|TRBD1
CASSAWTGSTYEQYF
TGTGCCAGCAGCGCTTGGACAGGGAGTACCTACGAGCAGTACTTC
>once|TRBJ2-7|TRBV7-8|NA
CASSPASGGAYEQYF
TGTGCCAGCAGCCCCGCCTCAGGAGGGGCCTACGAGCAGTACTTC
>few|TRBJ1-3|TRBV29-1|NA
CSVEDRPRSSGNTIYF
TGCAGCGTTGAAGATCGTCCCCGTAGCTCTGGAAACACCATATATTTT